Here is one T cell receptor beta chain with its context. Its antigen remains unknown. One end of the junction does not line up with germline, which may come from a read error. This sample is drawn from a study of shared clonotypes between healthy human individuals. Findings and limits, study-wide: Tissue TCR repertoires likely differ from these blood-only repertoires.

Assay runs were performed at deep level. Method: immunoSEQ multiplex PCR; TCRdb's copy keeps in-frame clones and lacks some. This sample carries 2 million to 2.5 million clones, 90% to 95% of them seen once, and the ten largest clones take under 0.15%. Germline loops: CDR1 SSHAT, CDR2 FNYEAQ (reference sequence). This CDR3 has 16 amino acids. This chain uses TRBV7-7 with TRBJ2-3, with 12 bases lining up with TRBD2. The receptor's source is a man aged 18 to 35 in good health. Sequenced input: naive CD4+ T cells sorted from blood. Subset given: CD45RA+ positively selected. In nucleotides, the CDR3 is TGTGCTAGCAGCTTAGGGACTAGCGGGAGCACAGATACGCAGTATTTT. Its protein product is CASSLGTSGSTDTQYF.